Below are 16 T cell receptor beta chains sequenced from a single sample in a study of blood T cell repertoires in COVID-19 (dated by TCRdb to 2019 to 2021). Library method: the immunoSEQ multiplex PCR assay. TCRdb retrieved this table from immuneACCESS and kept in-frame rearrangements only. Not all clones are present; in checked studies, unresolved V genes account for under half, and no reason is known for the remainder. Within this sample are more than 200,000 clones, with roughly 86% of them counted one time only. The top ten constitute 2.5% to 3.5% of the sample. The sample was peripheral blood. The receptors stem from a woman aged 60-70 years with acute or convalescent COVID-19.

The chain employs TRBV6-1 and TRBJ1-1, with D perhaps matching TRBD1 (6 bases). The V end was cut by 2 bases, the J end by 1 base, with 11 bases between. The V gene's germline CDR1 is MNHNS and CDR2 SASEGT. CDR3 length: 15 amino acids. CDR3 amino acids: CASSESRQANTEAFF. The CDR3 nucleotides read TGTGCCAGCAGTGAATCGAGACAGGCGAACACTGAAGCTTTCTTT.

The genes are TRBV12-5 and TRBJ2-7; TRBD2 aligns across 11 bases. Germline V gene sequence: CDR1 LGHNT, CDR2 FRNRAP. V shed 4 bases and J 3 bases; nucleotides not matched to a gene: 8. The CDR3 runs to 16 residues. The DNA for the CDR3 is TGTGCTAGTGGTTCTAGTCCGGGGACTAGCGGCTACGAGCAGTACTTC. This gives the protein CASGSSPGTSGYEQYF.

As regards this clone: The same CDR3 is also encoded by other DNA sequences in this sample. This chain connects TRBV28 to TRBJ1-2, with D hard to call. The CDR3 has 13 amino acids. With 2 bases removed from V and 2 bases from J, the gap between germline ends came to 6 bases. CDR1 is MDHEN, CDR2 SYDVKM, per germline. The CDR3, as DNA: TGTGCCAGCAGTTTAAGACAAAACTATGGCTACACCTTC. It translates to CASSLRQNYGYTF.

V is TRBV19 and J is TRBJ2-5; 7 bases fit TRBD2. The germline gives CDR1 LNHDA, CDR2 SQIVND (reference sequence). This CDR3 spans 13 amino acids. V was clipped by 3 bases and J by 4 bases; unmatched bases: 2. CDR3 loop: CASSMPGGETQYF. CDR3 bases: TGTGCCAGTAGTATGCCGGGAGGAGAGACCCAGTACTTC.

The chain has TRBV11-2 and TRBJ1-4; a possible D gene is TRBD1 (6 bases). The germline V and J ends were trimmed by 0 bases and 2 bases, with 7 bases remaining between them. Germline CDR1 is SGHAT and CDR2 is FQNNGV. CDR3 size: 15 residues. This chain's CDR3 is CASSLDTGTNEKLFF. CDR3 sequence (DNA): TGTGCCAGCAGCTTAGATACAGGGACTAATGAAAAACTGTTTTTT. Looking up the rest from reference TRBV11-2 and TRBJ1-4 gives the full variable domain: EAGVAQSPRYKIIEKRQSVAFWCNPISGHATLYWYQQILGQGPKLLIQFQNNGVVDDSQLPKDRFSAERLKGVDSTLKIQPAKLEDSAVYLCASSLDTGTNEKLFFGSGTQLSVL.

The gene calls are TRBV7-2 and TRBJ1-5; D ambiguous. The V gene's germline CDR1 is SGHTA and CDR2 FQGNSA. Trimming took 6 bases from V and 4 from J, leaving 19 bases between them. The length of the CDR3 is 16 residues. The CDR3 DNA reads as TGTGCCAGCAGTTCGGTCGGGAAACCGCCGAATCAGCCCCAGCATTTT. Amino acid sequence: CASSSVGKPPNQPQHF. Complete variable domain (other parts from reference TRBV7-2 and TRBJ1-5): GAGVSQSPSNKVTEKGKDVELRCDPISGHTALYWYRQSLGQGLEFLIYFQGNSAPDKSGLPSDRFSAERTGGSVSTLTIQRTQQEDSAVYLCASSSVGKPPNQPQHFGDGTRLSIL.

The rearrangement joins TRBV2 to TRBJ1-2, with a possible D match to TRBD1 (5 bases). V lost 6 bases, J lost 1 base, and 9 bases lay in between. The CDR3 length is 13 residues. From germline, CDR1 is SNHLY and CDR2 FYNNEI. The CDR3 loop is CASRQDSNYGYTF. In DNA form, the CDR3 reads TGTGCCAGCAGGCAAGACAGTAACTATGGCTACACCTTC.

The genes are TRBV6-4 and TRBJ1-5, with D uncertain. Per the germline V gene, CDR1 is MRHNA and CDR2 is SNTAGT. This CDR3 contains 15 residues. Trimming stripped 8 bases from V and 1 base from J, with 15 bases between. CDR3 sequence: CASSEGWGSNQPQHF. The CDR3 region has the DNA TGTGCCAGCTCTGAGGGATGGGGAAGCAATCAGCCCCAGCATTTT.

The CDR3 region is CAWSAQADSPLHF. The DNA for the CDR3 is TGTGCCTGGAGTGCCCAGGCTGATTCACCCCTCCACTTT. The chain employs TRBV30 and TRBJ1-6; D is unresolved. In germline, CDR1 is GTSNPN, CDR2 SVGIG (reference sequence). V was cut by 1 base and J by 8 bases, with 9 bases left in between. The CDR3 is 13 residues long.

The chain carries TRBV28 and TRBJ1-3; 7 nucleotides align to TRBD1. The germline V gene has CDR1 MDHEN and CDR2 SYDVKM. This CDR3 has 15 residues. The ends lost 2 bases at V and 0 bases at J; junction bases unmatched: 1. The DNA of the CDR3 is TGTGCCAGCAGTTTACCAGGGGGCTCTGGAAACACCATATATTTT. This codes for CASSLPGGSGNTIYF. Drawing the rest from reference TRBV28 and TRBJ1-3, the complete variable domain is DVKVTQSSRYLVKRTGEKVFLECVQDMDHENMFWYRQDPGLGLRLIYFSYDVKMKEKGDIPEGYSVSREKKERFSLILESASTNQTSMYLCASSLPGGSGNTIYFGEGSWLTVV.

This clone was detected a few times. The chain recombines TRBV6-5 with TRBJ1-4, with 9 nucleotides matching TRBD1. From germline, CDR1 is MNHEY and CDR2 SVGAGI. V was clipped by 6 bases and J by 5 bases; unmatched bases: 7. The CDR3 totals 15 residues. In DNA form, the CDR3 reads TGTGCCAGCAGGGTGGGACAGGGACCGAATGAAAAACTGTTTTTT. Translated, it gives CASRVGQGPNEKLFF.

This chain joins TRBV6-2 or TRBV6-3 and TRBJ1-1; maybe TRBD1 (6 bases). This CDR3 has 15 amino acids. V gave up 6 bases and J gave up 8 bases, with 22 bases separating them. CDR1 is MNHEY and CDR2 is SVGEGT in the germline V gene. CDR3 coding DNA: TGTGCCAGCAGCCCCTATCCCGGGACAAGTTTCGAAGCTTTCTTT. Amino acids: CASSPYPGTSFEAFF.

The chain links TRBV5-1 to TRBJ2-1; 8 bases fit TRBD1. V was pared by 2 bases and J by 5 bases, with 6 bases of the junction left unmatched. CDR3 size: 15 residues. Germline loops: CDR1 SGHRS, CDR2 YFSETQ. The CDR3 nucleotides read TGCGCCAGCAGCTTCCGGGACAGGAGAGACAATGAGCAGTTCTTC. Amino acid sequence: CASSFRDRRDNEQFF.

The chain employs TRBV6-5 and TRBJ2-4; D is uncertain. Germline assignment: CDR1 MNHEY and CDR2 SVGAGI. With 0 bases removed from V and 7 bases from J, the gap between germline ends came to 10 bases. This CDR3 contains 14 residues. This chain's CDR3 is CASSYSQTNNIQYF. CDR3 DNA sequence: TGTGCCAGCAGTTACTCCCAGACAAATAACATTCAGTACTTC.

The chain couples TRBV6-2 or TRBV6-3 to TRBJ2-1; perhaps TRBD2 as D (5 bases). V was shortened by 5 bases and J by 4 bases, with 6 bases between the two germline ends. Germline V gene sequence: CDR1 MNHEY, CDR2 SVGEGT. This CDR3 spans 12 amino acids. The CDR3 coding sequence is TGTGCCAGCAGTAGAGGGTACAATGAGCAGTTCTTC. It is translated as CASSRGYNEQFF.

The V and J genes are TRBV6-2 or TRBV6-3 and TRBJ1-2, with D possibly TRBD1 on 5 matching bases. V was cut by 2 bases and J by 7 bases, with 14 bases left in between. The CDR3 sequence is 14 residues long. In germline, CDR1 is MNHEY, CDR2 SVGEGT. The CDR3 DNA is TGTGCCAGCAGTTACACGGCAGGGAAAGGTGGCTACACCTTC. As protein: CASSYTAGKGGYTF.